Listed below are T cell receptor beta chains from one sample, sequenced in a study of T cell repertoires in cytomegalovirus infection. From the reads, TCRdb called clonotypes with MiXCR, one entry per CDR3 protein. The sample has under 450,000 distinct CDR3 sequences; just under 35% are singletons. Antigen specificity for these receptors is unknown. This sample comprised cultured PBMCs, obtained from culture after CMV antigen stimulation. The receptors here all came from a human donor in good health (CMV status not recorded). Some clones in this sample may be carry-over from other donors' samples. Both conserved end residues are part of each CDR3.

cdr3_aa | v_call | cdr3_length
CATRGLLNTEAFF | TRBV7-2 | 13
CASSLEVGRGLAGWTGELFF | TRBV7-2 | 20
CAWSVGPNNQPQHF | TRBV30 | 14
CASSEVREETQYF | TRBV6-1 | 13
CASRWDRAEAFF | TRBV7-2 | 12
CASSRPGQGGNQPQHF | TRBV2 | 16
CSARPMGQETQYF | TRBV20-1 | 13
CASSMKATGGVGVYEQYF | TRBV19 | 18
CASSFLPPRGVSGANVLTF | TRBV7-2 | 19
CASSHLRMTSGKNEQFF | TRBV5-4 | 17
CASSWSRWDTEAFF | TRBV5-6 | 14
CASSSKSGTSGSMAGANVLTF | TRBV11-2 | 21
CASSPRPGGYGYTF | TRBV19 | 14
CASSLALGQGFYEQYF | TRBV12-3/TRBV12-4 | 16
CASSPRTGADEKLFF | TRBV7-2 | 15